A selection of T cell receptor beta chains follows, all from one sample in a study of T cells after yellow fever vaccination. MiXCR, run by TCRdb on the 5' RACE reads, gives a single entry per CDR3 protein. The sample records 250,000 to 300,000 distinct CDR3 sequences, about 5.2% being singletons. This specimen was CD4+ T cells sorted from PBMCs, taken on the day of the yellow fever booster vaccination. The receptors originated from a man aged 18 to 29 who received the YFV17D yellow fever vaccine. The CDR3 runs from the conserved cysteine through the conserved F or W. Each record gives: V gene, D gene, clone size, J gene, CDR3 protein, CDR3 DNA. A D gene is named only where the DNA matches it firmly. Size is stated for part of the rows, as once, few or many counts, or as a class when the clone is expanded.

V: TRBV28; D: NA; size: NA; J: TRBJ1-5; CDR3: CASSLSLLVSNQPQHF; DNA: TGTGCCAGCAGTTTATCCCTACTAGTTAGCAATCAGCCCCAGCATTTT
V: TRBV6-5; D: TRBD2; size: few; J: TRBJ2-5; CDR3: CATRLAGGSETQYF; DNA: TGTGCCACCCGGCTAGCGGGGGGGTCAGAGACCCAGTACTTC
V: TRBV29-1; D: TRBD1; size: NA; J: TRBJ1-1; CDR3: CSAQTGAYTEAFF; DNA: TGCAGCGCTCAAACAGGGGCTTACACTGAAGCTTTCTTT
V: TRBV14; D: TRBD2; size: many; J: TRBJ2-3; CDR3: CASSQGLARVTDTQYF; DNA: TGTGCCAGCAGCCAAGGACTAGCGAGAGTCACAGATACGCAGTATTTT
V: TRBV15; D: TRBD1; size: few; J: TRBJ1-4; CDR3: CATSRVPGQANEKLFF; DNA: TGTGCCACCAGCAGGGTTCCGGGACAGGCTAATGAAAAACTGTTTTTT
V: TRBV18; D: NA; size: few; J: TRBJ1-5; CDR3: CASSPADGNQPQHF; DNA: TGTGCCAGCTCACCAGCGGACGGGAATCAGCCCCAGCATTTT
V: TRBV4-1; D: NA; size: many; J: TRBJ2-1; CDR3: CASSQESAPEANEQFF; DNA: TGCGCCAGCAGCCAAGAATCGGCACCCGAGGCCAATGAGCAGTTCTTC
V: TRBV5-8; D: TRBD1; size: NA; J: TRBJ1-1; CDR3: CASSLGDRVTEAFF; DNA: TGTGCCAGCAGCTTAGGGGACAGGGTTACTGAAGCTTTCTTT
V: TRBV7-2; D: TRBD1; size: NA; J: TRBJ1-4; CDR3: CASSWGGGLEKLFF; DNA: TGTGCCAGCAGTTGGGGAGGGGGCCTTGAAAAACTGTTTTTT
V: TRBV7-2; D: TRBD1; size: few; J: TRBJ1-4; CDR3: CASSQNRGNEKLFF; DNA: TGTGCCAGCAGCCAAAACAGGGGTAATGAAAAACTGTTTTTT
V: TRBV12-3/TRBV12-4; D: NA; size: few; J: TRBJ1-5; CDR3: CASSLEGIAQPQHF; DNA: TGTGCCAGCAGTTTAGAGGGGATAGCTCAGCCCCAGCATTTT
V: TRBV5-6; D: TRBD2; size: NA; J: TRBJ2-2; CDR3: CASSVVLAGTGELFF; DNA: TGTGCCAGCAGCGTCGTATTAGCGGGTACCGGGGAGCTGTTTTTT
V: TRBV6-5; D: NA; size: many; J: TRBJ1-2; CDR3: CASSYYSGGGYGYTF; DNA: TGTGCCAGCAGTTACTATTCTGGGGGGGGCTATGGCTACACCTTC
V: TRBV6-6; D: NA; size: NA; J: TRBJ2-5; CDR3: CASSSGEETQYF; DNA: TGTGCCAGCAGTTCCGGGGAAGAGACCCAGTACTTC
V: TRBV4-2; D: TRBD2; size: few; J: TRBJ2-5; CDR3: CASSQDRNSGGAKTQYF; DNA: TGTGCCAGCAGCCAGGACCGAAATAGCGGGGGGGCAAAGACCCAGTACTTC
V: TRBV20-1; D: NA; size: NA; J: TRBJ1-6; CDR3: CSVLLSRSNSPLHF; DNA: TGCAGTGTACTTTTGTCCAGGAGCAATTCACCCCTCCACTTT
V: TRBV5-1; D: TRBD1; size: many; J: TRBJ2-5; CDR3: CASSLDRVGQETQYF; DNA: TGCGCCAGCAGCTTAGACAGGGTAGGACAAGAGACCCAGTACTTC
V: TRBV7-2; D: TRBD2; size: many; J: TRBJ2-3; CDR3: CASSLGAGLRITDTQYF; DNA: TGTGCCAGCAGCTTAGGGGCGGGACTACGTATCACAGATACGCAGTATTTT
V: TRBV7-2; D: TRBD1; size: NA; J: TRBJ1-2; CDR3: CASSPHRGQVLAGTF; DNA: TGTGCCAGCAGCCCACACAGGGGGCAGGTGCTCGCTGGCACCTTC
V: TRBV7-2; D: NA; size: many; J: TRBJ2-1; CDR3: CASSFQPDIYSEQFF; DNA: TGTGCCAGCAGCTTTCAACCGGACATCTATAGTGAGCAGTTCTTC
V: TRBV5-1; D: NA; size: many; J: TRBJ2-3; CDR3: CASSLGQGFTDTQYF; DNA: TGCGCCAGCAGCTTGGGTCAGGGGTTTACAGATACGCAGTATTTT
V: TRBV10-3; D: NA; size: few; J: TRBJ2-7; CDR3: CAISLMAGLGEQYF; DNA: TGTGCCATCAGTCTAATGGCGGGGTTAGGAGAGCAGTACTTC
V: TRBV5-1; D: TRBD2; size: many; J: TRBJ2-3; CDR3: CASSETLTSGEHTQYF; DNA: TGCGCCAGCAGCGAGACACTGACTAGCGGGGAGCATACGCAGTATTTT
V: TRBV5-1; D: NA; size: few; J: TRBJ1-1; CDR3: CASSRGTAGNTEAFF; DNA: TGCGCCAGCAGCCGTGGGACGGCGGGGAACACTGAAGCTTTCTTT